This T cell receptor (beta chain) was observed in a study of regulatory T cells in long-lasting Graves disease. On the study more broadly: Over 5 years of antithyroid drugs with positive TSH receptor antibodies was taken to mean persistent Graves' disease. The study, taken as a whole, reports: The number of shared public clonotypes was higher in persistent patients (2,741) than new patients (966).

Construction of TCR beta libraries relied on iRepertoire HTBI primers and on Arm-PCR targeting CDR3 regions. Using its own MiXCR run on the multiplex PCR reads, TCRdb lists one record per CDR3 protein. The table records a few hundred thousand distinct CDR3 sequences, approximately 25% of them present only once. This clonotype came up a few times. What it binds is unknown. This CDR3 has 14 residues. The trim removed 6 bases at V and 7 bases at J, leaving 7 bases unmatched. Germline CDR1 and CDR2: LGHNT and FRNRAP. This sample's time point: persistent/refractory GD, antithyroid drugs over 5 years with positive TRAb. PBMCs provided the RNA from which the TCR library was made.

This sample comprised peripheral blood mononuclear cells (PBMCs), obtained when the disease was refractory, from a patient treated with antithyroid drugs. This chain uses TRBV12-5 with TRBJ2-1, with 9 bases that match TRBD1. The sequence was collected from a woman aged 40 to 55 with Graves disease. CDR3 in amino acids: CASGLGQGMNEQFF. In DNA, the CDR3 is TGTGCTAGTGGCCTGGGACAGGGTATGAATGAGCAGTTCTTC.